Detailed here is one T cell receptor (beta chain). This table comes from immunoSEQ multiplex PCR, and its TCRdb copy is limited to in-frame clones, with some not included. The table has approximately 300,000 clones, more than 70% seen once. CDR1 is SGHDT, CDR2 YYEEEE, per germline. Trimming took 1 base from V and 3 from J; bases not matched to a gene: 8. CDR3 length equals 17 residues. The record originates from a study of blood T cell repertoires in COVID-19. V is TRBV5-6 and J is TRBJ2-3; 10 nucleotides match TRBD2. The sequenced material came from peripheral blood. The clonotype was recovered from a woman aged 50 to 60 with acute or convalescent COVID-19. This chain's CDR3 is CASSLRLAGVGTDTQYF. The DNA of the CDR3 is TGTGCCAGCAGCTTGAGGCTAGCGGGAGTGGGGACAGATACGCAGTATTTT.